The rows below give T cell receptor beta chains drawn from one sample of a study of T cells expressing NK-cell markers. Each CDR3 protein gets one entry in TCRdb, which reprocessed the 5' RACE reads and gives no DNA. The table for this sample gives 550,000 to 600,000 distinct CDR3 sequences. Sequencing was done on a sample of blood T cells: a sorted CD56 or NKG2C T cell subset, CD4+ or CD8+ T cells, or bulk PBMC T cells (not recorded which). The receptors come from a man aged 18 to 29 in good health. The CDR3 runs from the conserved cysteine through the conserved F or W.

J gene | V gene | CDR3 protein
TRBJ1-1 | TRBV5-1 | CASSLRGRSTEAFF
TRBJ1-2 | TRBV10-3 | CAISERGKSGELNYGYTF
TRBJ2-7 | TRBV12-3/TRBV12-4 | CASSFGTGTYEQYF
TRBJ2-5 | TRBV18 | CASSPRDRGEETQYF
TRBJ2-7 | TRBV6-2/TRBV6-3 | CASINDLAGSSYEQYF
TRBJ2-3 | TRBV6-1 | CASSGRQITDTQYF
TRBJ2-7 | TRBV5-5 | CASSETGTGGGEQYF
TRBJ2-1 | TRBV12-3/TRBV12-4 | CASTPGSERLYDNEQFF
TRBJ2-3 | TRBV4-2 | CASSREDRSRSTDTQYF
TRBJ2-7 | TRBV7-8 | CASSLIGTGLGYEQYF
TRBJ2-5 | TRBV10-3 | CAISYRLAGGQETQYF
TRBJ1-2 | TRBV5-1 | CASSLGLSGSHYGYTF
TRBJ1-5 | TRBV27 | CASPNGHNQPQHF
TRBJ2-3 | TRBV12-3/TRBV12-4 | CASSHSGQLTDTQYF
TRBJ2-7 | TRBV10-3 | CAGGASPYEQYF
TRBJ2-2 | TRBV6-1 | CASSPSGGLNTGELFF
TRBJ2-3 | TRBV11-2 | CALRGYGEDTQYF
TRBJ2-1 | TRBV5-6 | CASSPSGNYNEQFF
TRBJ2-1 | TRBV11-2 | CASSSGQGDYEQFF
TRBJ1-3 | TRBV11-2 | CASSTTGAGNTIYF
TRBJ2-5 | TRBV20-1 | CSARDPLAGVRETQYF
TRBJ1-2 | TRBV27 | CASSSDRGIYGYTF
TRBJ2-1 | TRBV7-9 | CASSSGTSRNEQFF
TRBJ2-1 | TRBV12-3/TRBV12-4 | CASSSVMSGASYNEQFF
TRBJ2-3 | TRBV7-2 | CASSTRQGRRDTQYF
TRBJ2-1 | TRBV5-1 | CASSLPHSGRGPLGNEQFF
TRBJ2-5 | TRBV15 | CATTDRTQETQYF
TRBJ1-1 | TRBV7-2 | CASSPPMGTEAFF
TRBJ2-1 | TRBV5-1 | CASSSLPGEQFF
TRBJ2-5 | TRBV29-1 | CSATPGTRIETQYF
TRBJ1-1 | TRBV6-5 | CATRASLEAFF
TRBJ2-5 | TRBV15 | CATTDRRDGTQYF
TRBJ1-2 | TRBV10-2 | CASSESAGLFGYTF
TRBJ2-3 | TRBV4-2 | CASSQATPGDSTQYF
TRBJ2-5 | TRBV6-1 | CASSDRTGLRETQYF
TRBJ2-3 | TRBV5-6 | CASSMTSSSATDTQYF
TRBJ2-7 | TRBV7-9 | CASSSEGNREQYF
TRBJ2-3 | TRBV28 | CASSLPGTSGSTDTQYF
TRBJ2-3 | TRBV13 | CASSLGHTSTDTQYF
TRBJ2-3 | TRBV7-8 | CASSLGGREADTQYF
TRBJ1-2 | TRBV6-4 | CASSDSGRGYTF
TRBJ2-3 | TRBV7-9 | CASSLAVRDLTDTQYF
TRBJ2-1 | TRBV7-2 | CASSFAQGYNEQFF
TRBJ2-2 | TRBV5-5 | CASRMQGAGGELFF
TRBJ2-1 | TRBV20-1 | CSATRLAGNDFYNEQFF
TRBJ2-1 | TRBV5-1 | CASSLAFFAGDKYEQFF
TRBJ1-6 | TRBV14 | CASNRGTGVSSYNSPLHF
TRBJ2-1 | TRBV11-2 | CASISLAGGHEQFF
TRBJ1-1 | TRBV29-1 | CSSGGEAGGRNTEAFF
TRBJ2-1 | TRBV28 | CASSLPAGGSASAEQFF
TRBJ2-1 | TRBV7-3 | CASSLKLAGGPEDEQFF
TRBJ1-1 | TRBV27 | CASSHYDRVDTEAFF
TRBJ2-7 | TRBV5-1 | CASSQRSPPNEQYF
TRBJ2-7 | TRBV4-2 | CASSQDRQGTSGGSSYEQYF